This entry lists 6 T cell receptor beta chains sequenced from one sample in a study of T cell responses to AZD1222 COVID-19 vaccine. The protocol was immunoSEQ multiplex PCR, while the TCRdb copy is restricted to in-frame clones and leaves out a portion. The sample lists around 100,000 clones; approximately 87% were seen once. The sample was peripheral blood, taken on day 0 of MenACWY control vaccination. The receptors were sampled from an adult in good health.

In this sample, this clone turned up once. CDR3 residues: CASSYTTSSSFSYNSPLHF. The CDR3 DNA reads as TGTGCCAGCAGTTATACGACGAGCAGTTCCTTCTCCTATAATTCACCCCTCCACTTT. The J gene is TRBJ1-6, the V gene TRBV6-2 or TRBV6-3; D is undetermined. The CDR3 is made up of 19 amino acids. V was cut by 3 bases and J by 0 bases, with 18 bases left in between. CDR1 is MNHEY and CDR2 is SVGEGT in the germline V gene.

CDR3: CASSLVGGNEKLFF. CDR3 nucleotide sequence: TGCGCCAGCAGCTTGGTAGGGGGGAATGAAAAACTGTTTTTT. The chain employs TRBV5-1 and TRBJ1-4, with D perhaps TRBD1 (6 bases). This CDR3 contains 14 residues. Germline V gene sequence: CDR1 SGHRS, CDR2 YFSETQ. Trimming stripped 0 bases from V and 5 bases from J, with 8 bases between. The entire variable domain, with the rest obtained from reference TRBV5-1 and TRBJ1-4, is as follows: KAGVTQTPRYLIKTRGQQVTLSCSPISGHRSVSWYQQTPGQGLQFLFEYFSETQRNKGNFPGRFSGRQFSNSRSEMNVSTLELGDSALYLCASSLVGGNEKLFFGSGTQLSVL.

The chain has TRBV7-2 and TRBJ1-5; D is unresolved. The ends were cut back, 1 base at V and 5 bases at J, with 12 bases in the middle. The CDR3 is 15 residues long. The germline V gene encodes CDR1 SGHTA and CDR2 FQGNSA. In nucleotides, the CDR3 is TGTGCCAGCAGCTTAGGGGCTTCCGAATATCAGCCCCAGCATTTT. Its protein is CASSLGASEYQPQHF.

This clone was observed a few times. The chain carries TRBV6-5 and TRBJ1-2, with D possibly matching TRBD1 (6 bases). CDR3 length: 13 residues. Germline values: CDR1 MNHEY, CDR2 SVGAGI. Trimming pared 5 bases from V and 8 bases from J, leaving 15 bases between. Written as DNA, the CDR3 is TGTGCCAGCAGTCGAAACAGGGCGAACGGCTACACCTTC. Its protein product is CASSRNRANGYTF.

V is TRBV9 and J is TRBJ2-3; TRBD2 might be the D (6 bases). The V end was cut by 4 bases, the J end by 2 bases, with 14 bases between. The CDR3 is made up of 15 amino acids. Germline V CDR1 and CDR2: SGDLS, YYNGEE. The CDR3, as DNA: TGTGCCAGCAGCCCCTCGGGGGATACCACAGATACGCAGTATTTT. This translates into CASSPSGDTTDTQYF. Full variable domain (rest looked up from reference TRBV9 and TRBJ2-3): DSGVTQTPKHLITATGQRVTLRCSPRSGDLSVYWYQQSLDQGLQFLIQYYNGEERAKGNILERFSAQQFPDLHSELNLSSLELGDSALYFCASSPSGDTTDTQYFGPGTRLTVL.

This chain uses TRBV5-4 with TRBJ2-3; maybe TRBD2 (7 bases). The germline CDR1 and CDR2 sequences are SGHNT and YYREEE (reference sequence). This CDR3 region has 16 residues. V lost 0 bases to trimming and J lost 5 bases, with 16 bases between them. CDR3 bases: TGTGCCAGCAGCTTGGAGGGGGGGGTAGGAATAGATACGCAGTATTTT. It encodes CASSLEGGVGIDTQYF.